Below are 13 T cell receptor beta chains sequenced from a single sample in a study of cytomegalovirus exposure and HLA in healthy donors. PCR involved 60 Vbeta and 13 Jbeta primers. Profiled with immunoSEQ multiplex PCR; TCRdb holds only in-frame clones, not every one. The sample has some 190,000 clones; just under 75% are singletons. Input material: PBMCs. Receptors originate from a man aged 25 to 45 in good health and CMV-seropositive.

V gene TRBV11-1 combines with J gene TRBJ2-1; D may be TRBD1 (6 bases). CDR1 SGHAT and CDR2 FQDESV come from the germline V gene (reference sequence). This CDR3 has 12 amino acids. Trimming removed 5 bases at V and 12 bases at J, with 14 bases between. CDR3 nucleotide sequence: TGTGCCAGCAGCCGTGACAGGTTAGGGCAGTTCTTC. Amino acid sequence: CASSRDRLGQFF.

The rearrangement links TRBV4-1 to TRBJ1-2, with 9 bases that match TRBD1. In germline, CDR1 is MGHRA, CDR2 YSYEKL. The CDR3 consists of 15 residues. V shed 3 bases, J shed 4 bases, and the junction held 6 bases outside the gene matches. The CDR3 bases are TGCGCCAGCAGCCAGGGGACAGGGCAGAGCTATGGCTACACCTTC. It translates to CASSQGTGQSYGYTF.

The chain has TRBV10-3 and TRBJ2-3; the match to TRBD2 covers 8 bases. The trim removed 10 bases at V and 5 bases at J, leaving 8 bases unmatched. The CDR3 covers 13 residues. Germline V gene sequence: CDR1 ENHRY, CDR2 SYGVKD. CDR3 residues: CATLRGDEDTQYF. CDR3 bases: TGTGCCACCCTGCGGGGGGATGAAGATACGCAGTATTTT.

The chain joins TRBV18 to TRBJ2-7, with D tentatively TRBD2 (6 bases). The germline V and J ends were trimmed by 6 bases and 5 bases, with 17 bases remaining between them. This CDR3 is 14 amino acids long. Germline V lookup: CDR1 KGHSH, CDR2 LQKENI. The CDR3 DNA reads TGTGCCAGCTCCCGAGTGACGGGGGTCCACGAGCAGTACTTC. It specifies CASSRVTGVHEQYF. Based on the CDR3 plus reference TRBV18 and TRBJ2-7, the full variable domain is NAGVMQNPRHLVRRRGQEARLRCSPMKGHSHVYWYRQLPEEGLKFMVYLQKENIIDESGMPKERFSAEFPKEGPSILRIQQVVRGDSAAYFCASSRVTGVHEQYFGPGTRLTVT.

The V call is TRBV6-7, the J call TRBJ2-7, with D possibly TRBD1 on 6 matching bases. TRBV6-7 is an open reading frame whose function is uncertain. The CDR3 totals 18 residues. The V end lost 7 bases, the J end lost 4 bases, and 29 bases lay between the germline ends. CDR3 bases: TGTGCCAGCATTATAATTGAAGGGGGAAGGTATGGACCTTACGAGCAGTACTTC. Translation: CASIIIEGGRYGPYEQYF.

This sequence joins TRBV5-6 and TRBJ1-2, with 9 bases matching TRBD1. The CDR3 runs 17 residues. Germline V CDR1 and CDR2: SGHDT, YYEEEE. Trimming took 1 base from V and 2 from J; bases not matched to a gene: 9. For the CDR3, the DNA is TGTGCCAGCAGCTTGCGCCCTGGGACAGGGTCAAACTATGGCTACACCTTC. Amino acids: CASSLRPGTGSNYGYTF. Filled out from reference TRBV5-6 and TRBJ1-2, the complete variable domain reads DAGVTQSPTHLIKTRGQQVTLRCSPKSGHDTVSWYQQALGQGPQFIFQYYEEEERQRGNFPDRFSGHQFPNYSSELNVNALLLGDSALYLCASSLRPGTGSNYGYTFGSGTRLTVV.

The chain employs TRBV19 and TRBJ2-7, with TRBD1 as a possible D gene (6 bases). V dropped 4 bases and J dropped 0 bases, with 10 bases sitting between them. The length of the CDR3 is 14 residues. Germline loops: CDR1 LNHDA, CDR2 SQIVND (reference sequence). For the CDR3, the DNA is TGTGCCAGTAGTACCCGACAGGTCTCCTACGAGCAGTACTTC. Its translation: CASSTRQVSYEQYF.

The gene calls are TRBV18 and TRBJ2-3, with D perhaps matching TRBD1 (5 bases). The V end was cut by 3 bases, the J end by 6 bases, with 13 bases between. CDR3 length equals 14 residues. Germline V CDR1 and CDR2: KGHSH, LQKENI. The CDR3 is CASSPSGATDTQYF. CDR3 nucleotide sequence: TGTGCCAGCTCACCGAGTGGGGCCACGGATACGCAGTATTTT.

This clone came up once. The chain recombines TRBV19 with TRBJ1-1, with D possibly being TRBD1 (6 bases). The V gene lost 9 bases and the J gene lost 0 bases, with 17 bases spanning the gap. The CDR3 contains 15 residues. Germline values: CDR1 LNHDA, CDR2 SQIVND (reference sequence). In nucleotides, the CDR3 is TGTGCCAGCGTAACGGTGGGGGCTTTGAACACTGAAGCTTTCTTT. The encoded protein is CASVTVGALNTEAFF.

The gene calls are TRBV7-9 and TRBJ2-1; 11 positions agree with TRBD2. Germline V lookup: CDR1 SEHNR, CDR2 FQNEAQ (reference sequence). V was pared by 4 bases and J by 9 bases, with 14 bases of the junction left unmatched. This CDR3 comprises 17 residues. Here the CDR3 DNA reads TGTGCCAGCAGCTCCCCCGGTAGGGCTAGCGGGAGGCTTGAGCAGTTCTTC. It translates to CASSSPGRASGRLEQFF. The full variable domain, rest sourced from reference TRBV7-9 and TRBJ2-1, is DTGVSQNPRHKITKRGQNVTFRCDPISEHNRLYWYRQTLGQGPEFLTYFQNEAQLEKSRLLSDRFSAERPKGSFSTLEIQRTEQGDSAMYLCASSSPGRASGRLEQFFGPGTRLTVL.

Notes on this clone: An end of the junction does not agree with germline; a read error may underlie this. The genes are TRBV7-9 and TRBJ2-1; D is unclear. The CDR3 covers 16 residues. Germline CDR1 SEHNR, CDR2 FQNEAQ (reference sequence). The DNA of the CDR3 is TGTTCCAGCAGCCCGCCCGACACGAGCTCCTACAATGAGCAGTTCTTC. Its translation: CSSSPPDTSSYNEQFF. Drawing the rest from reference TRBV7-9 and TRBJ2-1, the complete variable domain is DTGVSQNPRHKITKRGQNVTFRCDPISEHNRLYWYRQTLGQGPEFLTYFQNEAQLEKSRLLSDRFSAERPKGSFSTLEIQRTEQGDSAMYLCSSSPPDTSSYNEQFFGPGTRLTVL.

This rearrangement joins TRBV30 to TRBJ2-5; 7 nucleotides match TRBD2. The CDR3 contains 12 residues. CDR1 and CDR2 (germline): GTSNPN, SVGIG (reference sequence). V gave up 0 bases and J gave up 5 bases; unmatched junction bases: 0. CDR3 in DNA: TGTGCCTGGAGTGTCGGGGGGGAGACCCAGTACTTC. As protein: CAWSVGGETQYF.

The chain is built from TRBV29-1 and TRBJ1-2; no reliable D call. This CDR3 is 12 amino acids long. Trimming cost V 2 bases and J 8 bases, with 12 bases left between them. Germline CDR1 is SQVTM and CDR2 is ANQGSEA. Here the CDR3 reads CSVEKPTEGYTF. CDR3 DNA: TGCAGCGTTGAAAAGCCCACAGAGGGCTACACCTTC. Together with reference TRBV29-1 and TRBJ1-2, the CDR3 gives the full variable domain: SAVISQKPSRDICQRGTSLTIQCQVDSQVTMMFWYRQQPGQSLTLIATANQGSEATYESGFVIDKFPISRPNLTFSTLTVSNMSPEDSSIYLCSVEKPTEGYTFGSGTRLTVV.